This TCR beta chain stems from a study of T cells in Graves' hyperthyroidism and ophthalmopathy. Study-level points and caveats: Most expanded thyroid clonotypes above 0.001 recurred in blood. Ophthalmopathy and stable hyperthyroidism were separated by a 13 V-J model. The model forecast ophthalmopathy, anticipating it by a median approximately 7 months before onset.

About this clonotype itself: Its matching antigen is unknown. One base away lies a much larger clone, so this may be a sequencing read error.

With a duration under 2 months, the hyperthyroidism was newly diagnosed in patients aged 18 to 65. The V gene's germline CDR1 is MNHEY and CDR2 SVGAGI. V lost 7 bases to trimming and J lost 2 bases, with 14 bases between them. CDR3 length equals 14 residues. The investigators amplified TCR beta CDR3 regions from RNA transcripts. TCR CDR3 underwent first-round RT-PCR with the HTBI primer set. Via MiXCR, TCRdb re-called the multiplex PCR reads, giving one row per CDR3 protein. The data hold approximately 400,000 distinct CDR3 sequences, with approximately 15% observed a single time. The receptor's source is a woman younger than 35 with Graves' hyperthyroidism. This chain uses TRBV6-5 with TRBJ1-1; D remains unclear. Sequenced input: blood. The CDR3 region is CASTSPGQNTEAFF. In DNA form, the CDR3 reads TGTGCCAGCACTTCACCGGGCCAAAACACTGAAGCTTTCTTT.